These 22 T cell receptor beta chains originate from one sample sequenced in a study of blood T cell dynamics during melanoma immunotherapy. Libraries were prepared by immunoSEQ multiplex PCR; TCRdb keeps only in-frame clonotypes and omits some of them. The table lists about 19,000 clones, 87% of them singletons. The time point: week 3, after first cycle of checkpoint inhibitor. The sequencing here drew on blood, taken from a patient treated with checkpoint blockade. These receptors were collected from a human donor with melanoma.

This chain uses TRBV27 with TRBJ2-1; D tentatively fits TRBD1 or TRBD2 (5 bases each). The germline V gene has CDR1 MNHEY and CDR2 SMNVEV (reference sequence). Trimming took 3 bases from V and 5 from J, leaving 8 bases between them. The CDR3 length is 13 residues. CDR3 amino acids: CASSFGAHNEQFF. The CDR3 DNA reads as TGTGCCAGCAGTTTCGGGGCCCACAATGAGCAGTTCTTC.

This rearrangement joins TRBV7-2 to TRBJ2-1, with TRBD2 as a possible D gene (5 bases). Germline assignment: CDR1 SGHTA and CDR2 FQGNSA. The CDR3 loop spans 14 amino acids. Trimming pared 3 bases from V and 1 base from J, leaving 7 bases between. CDR3 protein: CASSFPGSYNEQFF. CDR3 nucleotides: TGTGCCAGCAGCTTTCCGGGATCCTACAATGAGCAGTTCTTC. The full variable domain, rest sourced from reference TRBV7-2 and TRBJ2-1, is GAGVSQSPSNKVTEKGKDVELRCDPISGHTALYWYRQSLGQGLEFLIYFQGNSAPDKSGLPSDRFSAERTGGSVSTLTIQRTQQEDSAVYLCASSFPGSYNEQFFGPGTRLTVL.

This chain joins TRBV11-1 and TRBJ1-3; no clear D gene. The germline CDR1 and CDR2 sequences are SGHAT and FQDESV (reference sequence). This CDR3 region has 15 residues. Trimming took off 3 bases at V and 4 bases at J, with 13 bases between the two ends. CDR3 coding DNA: TGTGCCAGCAGCTTTTCCCAACGGGCAGGAAACACCATATATTTT. Translating gives CASSFSQRAGNTIYF.

The V gene is TRBV7-8, the J gene TRBJ2-2; D might be TRBD1 (6 bases). Germline V gives CDR1 SGHVS, CDR2 FQNEAQ. The CDR3 covers 16 residues. Trimming removed 5 bases from V and 4 bases from J, with 17 bases in between. The DNA of the CDR3 is TGTGCCAGCAGCGATCACAGGGTCGGTCGCACCGGGGAGCTGTTTTTT. It codes for CASSDHRVGRTGELFF.

The rearrangement links TRBV5-6 to TRBJ1-1; tentatively, D is TRBD1 (5 bases). This CDR3 has 15 amino acids. The V gene lost 4 bases and the J gene lost 0 bases, with 13 bases spanning the gap. CDR1 and CDR2 from the germline V gene are SGHDT and YYEEEE. CDR3 DNA: TGTGCCAGCAGCCCTGGGGGACGCTTGAACACTGAAGCTTTCTTT. This translates into CASSPGGRLNTEAFF.

This chain connects TRBV19 to TRBJ2-1, with 8 bases that match TRBD2. This CDR3 is 16 amino acids long. Germline CDR1 LNHDA, CDR2 SQIVND (reference sequence). V trimming: 4 bases; J trimming: 1 base; junction bases outside the gene matches: 6. CDR3 in amino acids: CASSTVSGGSYNEQFF. As DNA, the CDR3 is TGTGCCAGTAGTACAGTAAGCGGGGGATCCTACAATGAGCAGTTCTTC.

This chain joins TRBV4-1 and TRBJ2-7, with 9 bases fitting TRBD2. CDR3 length: 17 amino acids. The germline CDR1 and CDR2 sequences are MGHRA and YSYEKL. V was clipped by 5 bases and J by 0 bases; unmatched bases: 11. The CDR3 is CASSKTSGGGNSYEQYF. In nucleotides, the CDR3 is TGCGCCAGCAGCAAGACTAGCGGAGGGGGGAACTCCTACGAGCAGTACTTC.

The chain carries TRBV5-1 and TRBJ1-1, with no clear D. The CDR3 loop spans 16 amino acids. Germline-derived CDR1 and CDR2 are SGHRS and YFSETQ. V was cut by 4 bases and J by 1 base, with 17 bases left in between. Written as DNA, the CDR3 is TGCGCCAGCAGCCTAGGGTCATATTCGACGAACACTGAAGCTTTCTTT. Protein sequence: CASSLGSYSTNTEAFF.

The V gene is TRBV2, the J gene TRBJ2-2, with 7 bases matching TRBD1. Unmatched junction bases numbered 1, after V lost 9 bases and J lost 3 bases. The CDR3 contains 12 residues. The germline CDR1 and CDR2 sequences are SNHLY and FYNNEI. The CDR3 coding sequence is TGTGCCAGTGGGACAGACACCGGGGAGCTGTTTTTT. It specifies CASGTDTGELFF.

This clone came up once. The chain joins TRBV7-9 to TRBJ2-2; D possibly matches TRBD1 or TRBD2 (6 bases each). Germline CDR1 reads SEHNR; CDR2 reads FQNEAQ (reference sequence). The CDR3 totals 15 residues. The germline V and J ends were trimmed by 10 bases and 4 bases, with 19 bases remaining between them. The CDR3, as DNA: TGTGCCACCCGGCCAGGGGACTCAGGCACCGGGGAGCTGTTTTTT. Translated: CATRPGDSGTGELFF.

This clone was detected only once. The rearrangement joins TRBV19 to TRBJ2-1; 8 nucleotides agree with TRBD2. Germline assignment: CDR1 LNHDA and CDR2 SQIVND (reference sequence). CDR3 size: 13 residues. The V gene end was trimmed by 5 bases and the J gene end by 9 bases; junction bases not matched to a gene: 6. The CDR3 region is CASSLILAAEQFF. As DNA, the CDR3 is TGTGCCAGTAGTCTAATACTAGCGGCTGAGCAGTTCTTC.

The CDR3 DNA reads as TGTGCCAGTAGTCCGCGCGGGGTAGCGGGACTGTACGAGCAGTACTTC. Translated, it gives CASSPRGVAGLYEQYF. The J gene is TRBJ2-7, the V gene TRBV19; 8 nucleotides match TRBD2. Germline V CDR1 and CDR2: LNHDA, SQIVND (reference sequence). J lost 4 bases, V lost 5 bases, and 13 bases had no gene match. The CDR3 runs to 16 residues. The full variable domain, with the rest looked up from reference TRBV19 and TRBJ2-7, is DGGITQSPKYLFRKEGQNVTLSCEQNLNHDAMYWYRQDPGQGLRLIYYSQIVNDFQKGDIAEGYSVSREKKESFPLTVTSAQKNPTAFYLCASSPRGVAGLYEQYFGPGTRLTVT.

This clone has just a few counts. The chain links TRBV28 to TRBJ2-1; TRBD1 aligns across 11 bases. The CDR3 has 14 amino acids. J was trimmed by 15 bases and V by 4 bases; bases with no gene match: 11. The germline V gene encodes CDR1 MDHEN and CDR2 SYDVKM. The CDR3 DNA sequence: TGTGCCAGCAGTTATTGGAGGTCGGGGACAGGGGGGTTCTTC. Amino acid sequence: CASSYWRSGTGGFF.

The chain recombines TRBV7-8 with TRBJ1-1; no firm D call. The germline CDR1 and CDR2 sequences are SGHVS and FQNEAQ. The CDR3 is 14 amino acids. V was clipped by 1 base and J by 2 bases, with 8 bases between them. The CDR3 DNA sequence: TGTGCCAGCAGCTTAGAGCCTCCCAACACTGAAGCTTTCTTT. It yields the protein CASSLEPPNTEAFF.

Comments on this clone: Other DNA variants within this sample encode the same CDR3. V and J are TRBV5-1 and TRBJ1-2, with a weak D call TRBD1 (6 bases). Trimming removed 0 bases from V and 0 bases from J, with 12 bases in between. This CDR3 is built from 16 residues. Germline V CDR1 and CDR2: SGHRS, YFSETQ. CDR3 coding DNA: TGCGCCAGCAGCTTGGCAGGGGTTGTAACTAACTATGGCTACACCTTC. It yields the protein CASSLAGVVTNYGYTF.

This clone is large (0.1 to 1%). CDR3 in DNA: TGTGCCAGCAGTTTAAAAGGGATTCCCACAACGCCCTATGGCTACACCTTC. It translates to CASSLKGIPTTPYGYTF. The rearrangement uses TRBV27 and TRBJ1-2; D call uncertain. Germline V lookup: CDR1 MNHEY, CDR2 SMNVEV (reference sequence). This CDR3 is 17 amino acids long. With 2 bases removed from V and 4 bases from J, the gap between germline ends came to 20 bases.

The chain carries TRBV11-2 and TRBJ2-2; 13 bases line up with TRBD2. The CDR3 sequence is 17 residues long. Per germline, CDR1 SGHAT and CDR2 FQNNGV. Trimming cost V 5 bases and J 4 bases; bases outside gene matches: 7. CDR3 DNA sequence: TGTGCCAGCAGCCCCCGGACTAGCGGGAGCGCCACCGGGGAGCTGTTTTTT. Translation: CASSPRTSGSATGELFF.

The V and J genes are TRBV19 and TRBJ2-7, with D perhaps matching TRBD2 (6 bases). Germline assignment: CDR1 LNHDA and CDR2 SQIVND (reference sequence). The CDR3 is 15 amino acids. V gave up 2 bases and J gave up 2 bases, with 13 bases separating them. The CDR3 nucleotides are TGTGCCAGTAGTATATTCGGCGGGAACACCTACGAGCAGTACTTC. Encoded protein: CASSIFGGNTYEQYF.

The chain is built from TRBV6-1 and TRBJ2-1; D not certain. Trimming removed 1 base at V and 2 bases at J, with 9 bases between. The CDR3 covers 15 residues. The germline V gene encodes CDR1 MNHNS and CDR2 SASEGT. The CDR3 DNA reads as TGTGCCAGCAGTGAAGGCCTAGAAGCCTACAATGAGCAGTTCTTC. Amino acid sequence: CASSEGLEAYNEQFF.

This clone was picked up one time. The rearrangement uses TRBV27 and TRBJ1-2, with 7 bases aligning to TRBD1. CDR3 length: 17 amino acids. Germline V CDR1 and CDR2: MNHEY, SMNVEV (reference sequence). Germline trimming cut 8 bases from V and 4 bases from J; bases unmatched to any gene: 19. The CDR3 sequence is CASSQTLTGTEIYGYTF. The CDR3 DNA reads TGTGCCAGCTCACAAACCCTCACCGGGACAGAGATCTATGGCTACACCTTC.

About this clone itself: The identical CDR3 is also encoded by other nucleotide sequences in the sample. The V gene is TRBV7-9, the J gene TRBJ2-5; 7 bases match TRBD1. Per germline, CDR1 SEHNR and CDR2 FQNEAQ (reference sequence). Trimming at V came to 5 bases and at J to 1 base, leaving 4 bases not matched to a gene. The CDR3 has 14 amino acids. The CDR3 region is CASSPGTAQETQYF. For the CDR3, the DNA is TGTGCCAGCAGCCCCGGGACAGCCCAAGAGACCCAGTACTTC.

CDR3: CASREDRGSNQPQHF. DNA of the CDR3: TGTGCCAGCAGAGAGGACAGGGGTAGCAATCAGCCCCAGCATTTT. V and J are TRBV2 and TRBJ1-5; 9 bases align to TRBD1. Germline V gives CDR1 SNHLY, CDR2 FYNNEI. The J segment lost 0 bases and the V segment lost 6 bases, leaving 3 bases of the junction unmatched. The CDR3 has 15 amino acids.